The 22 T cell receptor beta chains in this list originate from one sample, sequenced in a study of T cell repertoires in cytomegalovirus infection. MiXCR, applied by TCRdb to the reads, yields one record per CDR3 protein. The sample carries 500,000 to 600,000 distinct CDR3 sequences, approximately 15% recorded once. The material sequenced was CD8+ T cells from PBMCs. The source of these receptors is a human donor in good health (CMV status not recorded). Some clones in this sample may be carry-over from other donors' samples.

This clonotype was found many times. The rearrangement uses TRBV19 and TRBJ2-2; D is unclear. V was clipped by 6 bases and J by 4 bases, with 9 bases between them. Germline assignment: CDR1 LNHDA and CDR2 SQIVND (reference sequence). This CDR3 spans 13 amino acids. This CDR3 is CASRASLTGELFF. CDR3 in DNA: TGTGCCAGTAGGGCATCTCTCACCGGGGAGCTGTTTTTT.

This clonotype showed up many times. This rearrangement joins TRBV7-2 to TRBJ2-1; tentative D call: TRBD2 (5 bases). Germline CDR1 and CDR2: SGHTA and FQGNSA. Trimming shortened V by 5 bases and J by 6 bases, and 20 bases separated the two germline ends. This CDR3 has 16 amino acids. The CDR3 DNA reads TGTGCCAGCAGCCTGAGGGAAGGCCGAACGCGCAATGAGCAGTTCTTC. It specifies CASSLREGRTRNEQFF. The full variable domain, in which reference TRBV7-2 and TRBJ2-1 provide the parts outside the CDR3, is GAGVSQSPSNKVTEKGKDVELRCDPISGHTALYWYRQSLGQGLEFLIYFQGNSAPDKSGLPSDRFSAERTGGSVSTLTIQRTQQEDSAVYLCASSLREGRTRNEQFFGPGTRLTVL.

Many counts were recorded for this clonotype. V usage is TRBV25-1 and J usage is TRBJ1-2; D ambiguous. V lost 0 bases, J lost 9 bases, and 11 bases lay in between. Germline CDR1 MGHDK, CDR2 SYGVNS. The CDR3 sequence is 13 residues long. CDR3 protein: CASSEYGPYSYTF. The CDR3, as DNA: TGTGCCAGCAGTGAATACGGACCCTACAGCTACACCTTC.

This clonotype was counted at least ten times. Written as DNA, the CDR3 is TGTGCCAGCAGTCCCTCCAGCCCGGGACAGGGGCCTCAATGGAGGAATGAGCAGTTCTTC. This gives the protein CASSPSSPGQGPQWRNEQFF. The chain carries TRBV27 and TRBJ2-1, with 10 bases that match TRBD1. V shed 5 bases and J 7 bases; nucleotides not matched to a gene: 23. The CDR3 runs to 20 residues. CDR1 MNHEY and CDR2 SMNVEV come from the germline V gene (reference sequence).

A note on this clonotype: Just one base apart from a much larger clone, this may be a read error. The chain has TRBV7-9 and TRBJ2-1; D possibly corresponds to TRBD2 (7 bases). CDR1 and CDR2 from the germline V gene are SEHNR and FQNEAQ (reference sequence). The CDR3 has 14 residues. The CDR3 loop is CASSSEGGGQRQLF. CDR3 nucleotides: TGTGCCAGCAGCTCAGAGGGGGGGGGGCAGCGACAGTTATTC.

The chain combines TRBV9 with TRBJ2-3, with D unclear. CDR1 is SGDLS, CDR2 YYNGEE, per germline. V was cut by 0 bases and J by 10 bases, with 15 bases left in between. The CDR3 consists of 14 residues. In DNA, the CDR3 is TGTGCCAGCAGCGTAGATCCCGATTTCACCTCGCAGTATTTT. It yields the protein CASSVDPDFTSQYF.

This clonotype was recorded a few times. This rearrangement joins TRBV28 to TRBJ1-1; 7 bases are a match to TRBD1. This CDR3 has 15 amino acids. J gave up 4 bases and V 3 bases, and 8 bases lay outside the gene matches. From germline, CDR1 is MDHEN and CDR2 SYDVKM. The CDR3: CASSFPDRPPTEAFF. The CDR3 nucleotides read TGTGCCAGCAGTTTCCCGGACAGGCCCCCCACTGAAGCTTTCTTT. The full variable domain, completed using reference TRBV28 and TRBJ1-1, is DVKVTQSSRYLVKRTGEKVFLECVQDMDHENMFWYRQDPGLGLRLIYFSYDVKMKEKGDIPEGYSVSREKKERFSLILESASTNQTSMYLCASSFPDRPPTEAFFGQGTRLTVV.

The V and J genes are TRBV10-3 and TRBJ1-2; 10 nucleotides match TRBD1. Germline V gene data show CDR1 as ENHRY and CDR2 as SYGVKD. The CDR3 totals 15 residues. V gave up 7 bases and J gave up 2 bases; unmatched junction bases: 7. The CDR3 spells CAITTGTGVNYGYTF. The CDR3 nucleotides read TGTGCCATCACCACCGGGACAGGGGTCAACTATGGCTACACCTTC.

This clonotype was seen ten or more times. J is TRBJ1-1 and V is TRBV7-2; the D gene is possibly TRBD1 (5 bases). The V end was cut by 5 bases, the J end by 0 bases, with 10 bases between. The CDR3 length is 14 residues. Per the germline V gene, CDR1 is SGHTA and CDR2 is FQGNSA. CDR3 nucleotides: TGTGCCAGCAGCACCAGGGAGATGAACACTGAAGCTTTCTTT. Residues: CASSTREMNTEAFF.

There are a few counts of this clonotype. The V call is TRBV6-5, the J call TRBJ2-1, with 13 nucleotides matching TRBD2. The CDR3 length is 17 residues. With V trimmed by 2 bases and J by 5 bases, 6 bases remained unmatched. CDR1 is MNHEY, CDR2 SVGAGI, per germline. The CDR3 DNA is TGTGCCAGCAGTTACAGTCGGACTAGCGGGAGCCACAATGAGCAGTTCTTC. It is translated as CASSYSRTSGSHNEQFF.

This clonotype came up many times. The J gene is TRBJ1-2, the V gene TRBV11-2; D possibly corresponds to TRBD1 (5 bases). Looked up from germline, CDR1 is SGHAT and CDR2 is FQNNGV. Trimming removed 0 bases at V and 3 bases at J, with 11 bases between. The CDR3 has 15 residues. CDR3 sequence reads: CASSLDPGGDYGYTF. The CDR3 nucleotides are TGTGCCAGCAGCTTAGATCCGGGGGGAGACTATGGCTACACCTTC.

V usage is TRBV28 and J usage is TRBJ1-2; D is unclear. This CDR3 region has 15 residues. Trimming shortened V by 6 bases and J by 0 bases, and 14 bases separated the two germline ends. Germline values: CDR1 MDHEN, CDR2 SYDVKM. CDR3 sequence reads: CASSSDLEANYGYTF. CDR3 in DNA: TGTGCCAGCAGCTCAGACTTGGAGGCTAACTATGGCTACACCTTC.

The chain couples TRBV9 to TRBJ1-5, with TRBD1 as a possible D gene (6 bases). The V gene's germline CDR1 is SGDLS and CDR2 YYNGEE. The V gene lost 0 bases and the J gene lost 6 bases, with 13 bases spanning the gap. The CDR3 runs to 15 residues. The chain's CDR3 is CASSVEGGPGQPQHF. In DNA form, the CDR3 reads TGTGCCAGCAGCGTAGAGGGGGGGCCGGGTCAGCCCCAGCATTTT. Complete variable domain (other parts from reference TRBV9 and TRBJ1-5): DSGVTQTPKHLITATGQRVTLRCSPRSGDLSVYWYQQSLDQGLQFLIQYYNGEERAKGNILERFSAQQFPDLHSELNLSSLELGDSALYFCASSVEGGPGQPQHFGDGTRLSIL.

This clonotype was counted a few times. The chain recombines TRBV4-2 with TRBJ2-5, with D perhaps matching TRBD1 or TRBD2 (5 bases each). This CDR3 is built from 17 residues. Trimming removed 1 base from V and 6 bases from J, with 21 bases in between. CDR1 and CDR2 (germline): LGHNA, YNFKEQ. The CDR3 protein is CASSQAQTGTVGKTQYF. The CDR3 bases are TGTGCCAGCAGCCAAGCTCAAACCGGGACGGTGGGGAAGACCCAGTACTTC.

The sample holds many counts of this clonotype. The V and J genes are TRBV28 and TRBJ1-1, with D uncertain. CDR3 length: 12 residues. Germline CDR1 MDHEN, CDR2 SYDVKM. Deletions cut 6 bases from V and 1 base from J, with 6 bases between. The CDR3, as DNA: TGTGCCAGCAGCTATACGAACACTGAAGCTTTCTTT. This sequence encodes CASSYTNTEAFF.

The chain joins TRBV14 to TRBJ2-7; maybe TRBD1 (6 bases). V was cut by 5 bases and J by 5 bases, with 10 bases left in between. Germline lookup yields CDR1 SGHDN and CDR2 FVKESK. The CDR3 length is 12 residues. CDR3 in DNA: TGTGCCAGCAGCATCAGGGGCAACGAGCAGTACTTC. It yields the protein CASSIRGNEQYF.

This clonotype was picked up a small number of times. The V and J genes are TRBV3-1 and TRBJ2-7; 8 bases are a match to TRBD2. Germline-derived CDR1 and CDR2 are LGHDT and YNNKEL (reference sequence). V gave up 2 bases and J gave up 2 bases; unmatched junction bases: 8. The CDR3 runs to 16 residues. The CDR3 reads CASSQRSSGTPYEQYF. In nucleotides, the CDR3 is TGTGCCAGCAGCCAACGGAGTAGCGGGACCCCCTACGAGCAGTACTTC.

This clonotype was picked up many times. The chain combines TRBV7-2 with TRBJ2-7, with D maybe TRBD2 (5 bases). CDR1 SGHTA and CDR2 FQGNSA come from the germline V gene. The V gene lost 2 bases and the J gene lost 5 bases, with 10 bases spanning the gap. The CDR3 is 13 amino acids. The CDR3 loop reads CASSLSPGNEQYF. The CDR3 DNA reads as TGTGCCAGCAGCTTATCCCCCGGGAACGAGCAGTACTTC.

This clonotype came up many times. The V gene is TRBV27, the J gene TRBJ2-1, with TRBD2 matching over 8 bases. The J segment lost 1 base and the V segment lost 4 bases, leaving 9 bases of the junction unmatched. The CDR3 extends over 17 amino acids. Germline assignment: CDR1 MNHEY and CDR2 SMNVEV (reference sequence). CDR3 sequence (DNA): TGTGCCAGCAGTTCGTTGCTGGGACTAGGGTCCTACAATGAGCAGTTCTTC. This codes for CASSSLLGLGSYNEQFF.

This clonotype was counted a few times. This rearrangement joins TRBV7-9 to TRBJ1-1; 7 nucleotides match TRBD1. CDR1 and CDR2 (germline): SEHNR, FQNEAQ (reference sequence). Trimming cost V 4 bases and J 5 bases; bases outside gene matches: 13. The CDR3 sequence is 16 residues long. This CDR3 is CASSYALRQGGTEAFF. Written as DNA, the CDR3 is TGTGCCAGCAGCTACGCTCTACGACAGGGTGGGACTGAAGCTTTCTTT.

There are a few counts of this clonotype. The CDR3, as DNA: TGTGCCAGCAGCCTTATAAGGGCTTCCTACGAGCAGTACTTC. It encodes CASSLIRASYEQYF. V is TRBV12-3 or TRBV12-4 and J is TRBJ2-7, with no clear D. The CDR3 has 14 amino acids. Deletions cut 6 bases from V and 1 base from J, with 13 bases between.

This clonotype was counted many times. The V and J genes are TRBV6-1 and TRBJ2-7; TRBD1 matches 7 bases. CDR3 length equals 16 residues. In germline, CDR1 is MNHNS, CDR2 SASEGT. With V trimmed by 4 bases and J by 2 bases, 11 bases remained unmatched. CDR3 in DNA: TGTGCCAGCAGTGGCCGGACAGGCCGGGGAACCTACGAGCAGTACTTC. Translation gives CASSGRTGRGTYEQYF.